A single T cell receptor (beta chain) is shown here with its context. This table comes from immunoSEQ multiplex PCR, and its TCRdb copy is limited to in-frame clones, with some not included. The sample yields about 270,000 clones, approximately 81% seen once. There are 14 residues in the CDR3. Germline loops: CDR1 MNHEY, CDR2 SVGAGI. Trimming at V came to 6 bases and at J to 4 bases, leaving 7 bases not matched to a gene. The data stem from a study of blood T cell repertoires in COVID-19. The source of this sequence is a woman between 18 and 29 years old with acute or convalescent COVID-19. V is TRBV6-5 and J is TRBJ1-2, with 8 bases matching TRBD1. Sequencing input: peripheral blood. DNA for the CDR3: TGTGCCAGCAGAGGACAGGGTACGTTCTATGGCTACACCTTC. Translation: CASRGQGTFYGYTF.